This note documents a single TCR beta chain sequence. Its antigen remains unknown. This specimen belongs to a study of OX40 agonist ivuxolimab in advanced cancers. Study-wide results and limits: CD4+ and CD8+ blood T cells expanded clonally by week 6 at 0.1 to 3.0 mg/kg. Certain nonresponding patients likewise had low normalized T-cell clonal expansion.

Germline V gene sequence: CDR1 SGHRS, CDR2 YFSETQ. This CDR3 is 17 amino acids long. V shed 0 bases, J shed 0 bases, and the junction held 7 bases outside the gene matches. TCRdb's table, derived via immunoSEQ multiplex PCR, lists solely in-frame clones and lacks some. This table has some 28,000 clones, around 86% appearing once. With baseline, cycle 4 day 1, and cycle 7 day 1 as timepoints, blood was sampled. This rearrangement joins TRBV5-1 to TRBJ1-2, with 8 positions matching TRBD1. Source: CD4+ or CD8+ T cells sorted from blood, taken in a trial of the OX40 agonist ivuxolimab. This receptor was obtained from an adult with an advanced solid tumor such as melanoma, head and neck, liver or kidney cancer. The CDR3 region has the DNA TGCGCCAGCAGCTTGGGGGACAGGACAATAGCTAACTATGGCTACACCTTC. It codes for CASSLGDRTIANYGYTF.